One sample yielded the 12 T cell receptor beta chains listed below, sequenced in a study of graft-versus-host responses after intestinal transplantation. Sequencing used immunoSEQ multiplex PCR; TCRdb keeps in-frame clones, though not all of them. The table has roughly 9,700 clones, about 28% seen once; the top ten hold around 5.2%. Sequenced material: alloreactive CD4+ T cells from a mixed lymphocyte reaction culture, taken before transplantation. Stated subset: CFSE-low proliferating T cells sorted from roughly six-day pre-transplant mixed lymphocyte reaction (GvH or HvG direction). These receptors all stem from a human patient who was an organ donor for intestinal transplantation.

The chain combines TRBV9 with TRBJ1-1; D not resolved. In germline, CDR1 is SGDLS, CDR2 YYNGEE. V dropped 0 bases and J dropped 5 bases, with 8 bases sitting between them. The CDR3 is 13 residues long. CDR3 amino acids: CASSVDVGTEAFF. CDR3 nucleotides: TGTGCCAGCAGCGTAGATGTGGGAACTGAAGCTTTCTTT.

This rearrangement joins TRBV9 to TRBJ2-5, with 7 bases aligning to TRBD2. This CDR3 is 15 amino acids long. Germline assignment: CDR1 SGDLS and CDR2 YYNGEE. Trimming removed 7 bases from V and 4 bases from J; junction bases left unmatched: 13. CDR3 sequence reads: CASGTRDYLPETQYF. The CDR3 bases are TGTGCCAGCGGCACCAGGGACTACCTCCCAGAGACCCAGTACTTC.

V usage is TRBV28 and J usage is TRBJ2-5; possibly TRBD2 for D (6 bases). The CDR3 length is 13 residues. In germline, CDR1 is MDHEN, CDR2 SYDVKM. V was cut by 6 bases and J by 9 bases, with 17 bases left in between. This CDR3 is CASREASGWAQYF. The CDR3 DNA reads as TGTGCCAGCAGGGAAGCCAGCGGGTGGGCCCAGTACTTC.

The gene calls are TRBV6-6 and TRBJ2-1; 13 bases match TRBD2. This CDR3 comprises 15 residues. Trimming removed 7 bases from V and 8 bases from J; junction bases left unmatched: 8. Per germline, CDR1 MNHNY and CDR2 SVGAGI (reference sequence). Here the CDR3 reads CASTTSGGAWDEQFF. The CDR3 DNA reads as TGTGCCAGCACAACTAGCGGGGGGGCCTGGGATGAGCAGTTCTTC.

The chain carries TRBV5-1 and TRBJ2-3, with D hard to call. The CDR3 covers 12 residues. Looked up from germline, CDR1 is SGHRS and CDR2 is YFSETQ. Trimming pared 0 bases from V and 5 bases from J, leaving 4 bases between. The CDR3 here is CASSLVLDTQYF. The CDR3 DNA reads TGCGCCAGCAGCTTGGTGCTAGATACGCAGTATTTT.

V usage is TRBV7-9 and J usage is TRBJ1-1; weak D call: TRBD1 (6 bases). Trimming took 5 bases from V and 1 from J, leaving 11 bases between them. The V gene's germline CDR1 is SEHNR and CDR2 FQNEAQ (reference sequence). The CDR3 has 14 residues. CDR3: CASSALTGNTEAFF. The CDR3 bases are TGTGCCAGCAGCGCCCTGACAGGGAACACTGAAGCTTTCTTT.

The rearrangement uses TRBV10-1 and TRBJ1-5; TRBD1 might be the D (6 bases). CDR3 length: 14 residues. Germline assignment: CDR1 WNHNN and CDR2 SYGVQD (reference sequence). With 6 bases removed from V and 6 bases from J, the gap between germline ends came to 15 bases. The CDR3 loop is CASRLRQAPQPQHF. DNA for the CDR3: TGCGCCAGCAGATTAAGACAGGCACCTCAGCCCCAGCATTTT.

There are a few counts of this clone. This rearrangement joins TRBV5-1 to TRBJ2-1, with TRBD2 identical over 9 bases. This CDR3 has 16 residues. Trimming removed 0 bases from V and 5 bases from J; junction bases left unmatched: 6. CDR1 is SGHRS, CDR2 YFSETQ, per germline. This CDR3 is CASSLARTSVNNEQFF. The DNA for the CDR3 is TGCGCCAGCAGCTTGGCCAGGACTAGCGTCAACAATGAGCAGTTCTTC.

The J gene is TRBJ1-6, the V gene TRBV28; D remains unclear. V was trimmed by 4 bases and J by 3 bases, leaving 22 bases between them. Germline assignment: CDR1 MDHEN and CDR2 SYDVKM. This CDR3 has 19 residues. CDR3 loop: CASSSTDAGGSFYNSPLHF. The CDR3 DNA reads TGTGCCAGCAGTTCTACTGACGCGGGCGGGTCCTTCTATAATTCACCCCTCCACTTT. Filled out from reference TRBV28 and TRBJ1-6, the complete variable domain reads DVKVTQSSRYLVKRTGEKVFLECVQDMDHENMFWYRQDPGLGLRLIYFSYDVKMKEKGDIPEGYSVSREKKERFSLILESASTNQTSMYLCASSSTDAGGSFYNSPLHFGNGTRLTVT.

This chain connects TRBV19 to TRBJ1-2; D remains unclear. Germline V lookup: CDR1 LNHDA, CDR2 SQIVND (reference sequence). Trimming stripped 4 bases from V and 5 bases from J, with 11 bases between. There are 13 residues in the CDR3. For the CDR3, the DNA is TGTGCCAGTAGTAGCAGCCAGAGGTATGGCTACACCTTC. Its translation is CASSSSQRYGYTF.

This clone is termed medium-sized (0.01 to 0.1%). The chain joins TRBV6-5 to TRBJ1-1; 7 bases fit TRBD1. V was pared by 4 bases and J by 0 bases, with 5 bases of the junction left unmatched. This CDR3 comprises 15 residues. CDR1 is MNHEY, CDR2 SVGAGI, per germline. The CDR3 sequence: CASSSRQGMNTEAFF. The CDR3 bases are TGTGCCAGCAGTTCCCGACAGGGAATGAACACTGAAGCTTTCTTT.

The chain couples TRBV5-4 to TRBJ1-6; D is undetermined. The germline V gene encodes CDR1 SGHNT and CDR2 YYREEE (reference sequence). The CDR3 totals 13 residues. V lost 4 bases, J lost 4 bases, and 6 bases lay in between. For the CDR3, the DNA is TGTGCCAGCAGCGGTGAATATAATTCACCCCTCCACTTT. This sequence encodes CASSGEYNSPLHF.